The T cell receptor beta chain described here comes from a study of T cell repertoires in cytomegalovirus infection (dated by TCRdb to between 2018 and 2020). Some background on the complete study: The HLA type of each donor mattered for the analysis, because public TCR beta signatures pointed to carriage of CMV infection along with the matching HLA type.

Regarding this clonotype: The antigen this receptor binds is unknown. Base qualities were left out, and no much larger clone turns up one base away.

The run used an Illumina HiSeq 1500. TCRdb took the public reads, trimmed them with fastp at Q25, ran MiXCR for clone calling and kept in-frame beta chains. Every entry covers one CDR3 protein and lists the most common genes and DNA from its rows. This sample gives a few hundred thousand distinct CDR3 sequences in total; 15% to 20% of them show up just once. Together, the top ten hold around 10% of the sample. Here is what the overall study found, with its caveats: Carriers of CMV infection plus the relevant HLA type were discriminated by the cumulative frequency of public TCR beta family members in the study cohort and in an independent roughly 320-donor cohort. The ex vivo response was dominated by HLA-C-restricted CMV-specific TCR beta clonotypes, and the single most frequent clonotype in two of eight donors was supplied by these HLA-C-restricted clonotypes.

In the germline V gene, CDR1 corresponds to SGHVS and CDR2 to FQNEAQ. The CDR3, from cysteine to phenylalanine, totals 15 residues. Only the CDR3 DNA stays, 45 bases, in frame from base 1. Trimming removed 3 bases from V and 3 bases from J; the gene matches leave 4 bases unexplained. The specimen was PBMCs. The sequence links TRBV7-8 to TRBJ2-5, with 10 bases aligning to TRBD2. The receptor's source is a human donor in good health (CMV status not recorded). Some clones in this sample may be carry-over from other donors' samples. The CDR3 protein sequence reads: CASSFEAGGKETQYF. The DNA reads TGTGCCAGCAGCTTCGAAGCGGGAGGGAAAGAGACCCAGTACTTC.